Below are 14 T cell receptor beta chains sequenced from a single sample in a study of human versus mouse CDR3 diversity and MHC coevolution. Sequencing used immunoSEQ multiplex PCR; TCRdb keeps in-frame clones, though not all of them. The repertoire holds 75,000 to 90,000 clones, with 93% as singletons. Sequences were obtained from naive CD4+ T cells from blood. The subset is: CD45RO-negative CD62L-positive naive CD4 T cells. These TCRs come from a person between 25 and 69 years old in good health.

This chain joins TRBV14 and TRBJ1-1; D may be TRBD1 (5 bases). Germline CDR1 reads SGHDN; CDR2 reads FVKESK. Trimming pared 6 bases from V and 1 base from J, leaving 9 bases between. CDR3 length equals 13 residues. CDR3 sequence (DNA): TGTGCCAGCAGTCTACAGGAGAACACTGAAGCTTTCTTT. It encodes CASSLQENTEAFF. The complete variable domain, with remaining parts taken from reference TRBV14 and TRBJ1-1, reads EAGVTQFPSHSVIEKGQTVTLRCDPISGHDNLYWYRRVMGKEIKFLLHFVKESKQDESGMPNNRFLAERTGGTYSTLKVQPAELEDSGVYFCASSLQENTEAFFGQGTRLTVV.

The rearrangement joins TRBV5-4 to TRBJ1-1, with 7 bases that match TRBD1. After removal of 0 bases from V and 14 bases from J, the junction contained 7 bases not matched to a gene. The V gene's germline CDR1 is SGHNT and CDR2 YYREEE (reference sequence). The CDR3 loop spans 12 amino acids. CDR3 DNA sequence: TGTGCCAGCAGCTTGGGGCAGGGGGGAGGCTTCTTT. It codes for CASSLGQGGGFF.

This chain joins TRBV19 and TRBJ2-2, with 15 bases matching TRBD2. The CDR3 is 20 residues long. V lost 4 bases, J lost 6 bases, and 15 bases stayed unmatched. Per germline, CDR1 LNHDA and CDR2 SQIVND (reference sequence). The CDR3 DNA follows: TGTGCCAGTAGTAGGAGTATCGGTGGACTAGCGGGAGGGCCGGCCGGGGAGCTGTTTTTT. Its protein is CASSRSIGGLAGGPAGELFF. The variable domain in full, with the rest retrieved from reference TRBV19 and TRBJ2-2, is DGGITQSPKYLFRKEGQNVTLSCEQNLNHDAMYWYRQDPGQGLRLIYYSQIVNDFQKGDIAEGYSVSREKKESFPLTVTSAQKNPTAFYLCASSRSIGGLAGGPAGELFFGEGSRLTVL.

This chain connects TRBV9 to TRBJ2-1, with D possibly TRBD1 on 6 matching bases. Per the germline V gene, CDR1 is SGDLS and CDR2 is YYNGEE. The CDR3 has 14 residues. Trimming left V 1 base short and J 5 bases short, with 10 bases between. As DNA, the CDR3 is TGTGCCAGCAGCGTAACAGGGCAGAACAATGAGCAGTTCTTC. The encoded protein is CASSVTGQNNEQFF.

This clone occurred once. The CDR3 region has the DNA TGTGCCAGCAGCCAAGCAGGCTACGAGCAGTACTTC. Encoded protein: CASSQAGYEQYF. The V and J genes are TRBV14 and TRBJ2-7; D is undetermined. Trimming removed 1 base from V and 3 bases from J, with 4 bases in between. From germline, CDR1 is SGHDN and CDR2 FVKESK. The CDR3 sequence is 12 residues long. The entire variable domain, with the rest obtained from reference TRBV14 and TRBJ2-7, is as follows: EAGVTQFPSHSVIEKGQTVTLRCDPISGHDNLYWYRRVMGKEIKFLLHFVKESKQDESGMPNNRFLAERTGGTYSTLKVQPAELEDSGVYFCASSQAGYEQYFGPGTRLTVT.

The chain carries TRBV9 and TRBJ1-5; 7 bases match TRBD1. The CDR3 covers 13 residues. The junction had 5 bases not matched to a gene; V was cut back by 7 bases and J by 4 bases. Germline V lookup: CDR1 SGDLS, CDR2 YYNGEE. The CDR3 here is CASGGTANQPQHF. CDR3 sequence (DNA): TGTGCCAGCGGGGGGACAGCTAATCAGCCCCAGCATTTT.

This chain uses TRBV18 with TRBJ2-1; a possible D gene is TRBD1 (6 bases). Germline values: CDR1 KGHSH, CDR2 LQKENI. Trimming removed 5 bases from V and 9 bases from J, with 26 bases in between. The CDR3 has 17 amino acids. The CDR3 loop reads CASSFPTGTSKVREQFF. The CDR3 nucleotides read TGTGCCAGCTCATTCCCCACCGGGACAAGTAAGGTCCGTGAGCAGTTCTTC.

The chain joins TRBV6-1 to TRBJ1-1; TRBD1 matches at 9 bases. Germline V gene lookup returns CDR1 MNHNS and CDR2 SASEGT. The V segment lost 6 bases and the J segment 1 base; nucleotides outside the gene matches: 3. This CDR3 region has 14 residues. CDR3 coding DNA: TGTGCCAGCAGGGGACAGGGTCCGAACACTGAAGCTTTCTTT. It is translated as CASRGQGPNTEAFF.

The V call is TRBV27, the J call TRBJ1-2, with unresolved D. V was trimmed by 5 bases and J by 8 bases, leaving 24 bases between them. Germline values: CDR1 MNHEY, CDR2 SMNVEV (reference sequence). The CDR3 length is 16 residues. The CDR3 here is CASSPPGRNLGGGYTF. The CDR3 region has the DNA TGTGCCAGCAGTCCCCCGGGTCGTAACCTCGGAGGAGGCTACACCTTC.

This chain uses TRBV6-4 with TRBJ1-2, with D tentatively TRBD1 (5 bases). CDR1 and CDR2 (germline): MRHNA, SNTAGT. Trimming pared 0 bases from V and 5 bases from J, leaving 7 bases between. The CDR3 loop spans 13 amino acids. CDR3 sequence (DNA): TGTGCCAGCAGTGACTCGGCAGGGTATGGCTACACCTTC. Its translation: CASSDSAGYGYTF.

The rearrangement joins TRBV11-2 to TRBJ2-2; TRBD1 matches 7 bases. The CDR3 consists of 15 residues. Germline loops: CDR1 SGHAT, CDR2 FQNNGV. V trimming: 3 bases; J trimming: 3 bases; junction bases outside the gene matches: 4. The CDR3 DNA reads as TGTGCCAGCAGCTTCGGGGACAGACACACCGGGGAGCTGTTTTTT. Its translation: CASSFGDRHTGELFF.

The chain joins TRBV27 to TRBJ1-1; D perhaps matches TRBD1 (5 bases). Germline-derived CDR1 and CDR2 are MNHEY and SMNVEV (reference sequence). The CDR3 covers 14 residues. Between the trimmed V and J ends, which lost 8 bases and 1 base, there was a span of 14 bases. As DNA, the CDR3 is TGTGCCAGCTCATATTCGACAGCGAACACTGAAGCTTTCTTT. Translation: CASSYSTANTEAFF.

V gene TRBV18 combines with J gene TRBJ2-3, with 7 bases matching TRBD2. V dropped 3 bases and J dropped 3; count of bases not matched to a gene: 3. Germline assignment: CDR1 KGHSH and CDR2 LQKENI. CDR3 length equals 14 residues. CDR3 DNA sequence: TGTGCCAGCTCACCCCAGCGGGAAACAGATACGCAGTATTTT. Its translation is CASSPQRETDTQYF.

The rearrangement joins TRBV7-2 to TRBJ1-4, with TRBD1 identical over 8 bases. Germline V gene lookup returns CDR1 SGHTA and CDR2 FQGNSA. The CDR3 loop spans 15 amino acids. Germline trimming cut 5 bases from V and 7 bases from J; bases unmatched to any gene: 9. The CDR3 nucleotides read TGTGCCAGCAGCCTAACCGGGACAGGTATTGAAAAACTGTTTTTT. Translation gives CASSLTGTGIEKLFF.